This entry features one T cell receptor beta chain sequence. Its antigen is unidentified. CDR3 length: 16 amino acids. Sequenced by immunoSEQ multiplex PCR; TCRdb stores in-frame clones only, minus some. Here the sample spans around 160,000 clones, 85% to 95% being singletons. This entry comes from a study of T cell responses to AZD1222 COVID-19 vaccine. Overall study results and limits: Spike-specific TCRs gained breadth and depth after people received two AZD1222 doses. At 160-218 and 743-854, vaccine-associated CD4 TCRs were dominant, and they spanned spike. Females outnumbered males among donors, who were mostly white British; clonal diversity was possibly underestimated.

This sequence originates from an adult who received the AZD1222 COVID-19 vaccine. Source: peripheral blood, taken 28 days after the second AZD1222 dose. V gene TRBV12-2 combines with J gene TRBJ1-2. TRBV12-2 is assigned pseudogene status. DNA of the CDR3: TGTGCAAGTCGTTCCTCACGGGAGGGGCCTAACTATGGCTACACCTTC. Translated: CASRSSREGPNYGYTF.